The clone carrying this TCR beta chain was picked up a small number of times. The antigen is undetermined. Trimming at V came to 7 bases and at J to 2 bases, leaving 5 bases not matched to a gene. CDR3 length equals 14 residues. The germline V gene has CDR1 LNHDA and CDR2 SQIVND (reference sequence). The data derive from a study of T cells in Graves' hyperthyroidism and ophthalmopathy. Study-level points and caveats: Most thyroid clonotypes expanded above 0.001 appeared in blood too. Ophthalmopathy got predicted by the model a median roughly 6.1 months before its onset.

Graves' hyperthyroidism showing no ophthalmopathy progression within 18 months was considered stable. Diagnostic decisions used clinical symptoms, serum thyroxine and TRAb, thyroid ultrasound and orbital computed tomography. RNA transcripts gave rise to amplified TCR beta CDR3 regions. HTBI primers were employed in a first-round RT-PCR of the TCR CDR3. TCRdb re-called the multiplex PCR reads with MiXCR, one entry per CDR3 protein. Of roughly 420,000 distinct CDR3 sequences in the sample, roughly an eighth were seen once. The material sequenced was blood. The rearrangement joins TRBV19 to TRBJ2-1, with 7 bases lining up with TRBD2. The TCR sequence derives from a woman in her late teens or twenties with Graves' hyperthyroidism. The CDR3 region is CASKERGTYNEQFF. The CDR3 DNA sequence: TGTGCCAGTAAGGAGCGGGGAACCTACAATGAGCAGTTCTTC. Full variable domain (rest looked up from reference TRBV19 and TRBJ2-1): DGGITQSPKYLFRKEGQNVTLSCEQNLNHDAMYWYRQDPGQGLRLIYYSQIVNDFQKGDIAEGYSVSREKKESFPLTVTSAQKNPTAFYLCASKERGTYNEQFFGPGTRLTVL.